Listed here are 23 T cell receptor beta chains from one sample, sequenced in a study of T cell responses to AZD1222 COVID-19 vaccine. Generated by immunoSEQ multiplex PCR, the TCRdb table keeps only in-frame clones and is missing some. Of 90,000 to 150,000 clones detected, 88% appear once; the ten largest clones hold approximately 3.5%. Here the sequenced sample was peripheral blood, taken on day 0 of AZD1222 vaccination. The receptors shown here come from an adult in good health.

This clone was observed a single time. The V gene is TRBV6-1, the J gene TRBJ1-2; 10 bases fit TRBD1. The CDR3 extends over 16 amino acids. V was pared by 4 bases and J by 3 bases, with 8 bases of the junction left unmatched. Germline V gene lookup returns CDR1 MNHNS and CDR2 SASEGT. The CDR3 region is CASSGRQGAIYYGYTF. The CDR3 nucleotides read TGTGCCAGCAGTGGAAGACAGGGGGCTATCTACTATGGCTACACCTTC.

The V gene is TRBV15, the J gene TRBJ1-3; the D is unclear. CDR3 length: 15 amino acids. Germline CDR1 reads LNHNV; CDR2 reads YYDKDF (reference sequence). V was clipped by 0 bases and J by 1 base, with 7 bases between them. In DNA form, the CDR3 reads TGTGCCACCAGCAGAGAATACGAGTCTGGAAACACCATATATTTT. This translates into CATSREYESGNTIYF.

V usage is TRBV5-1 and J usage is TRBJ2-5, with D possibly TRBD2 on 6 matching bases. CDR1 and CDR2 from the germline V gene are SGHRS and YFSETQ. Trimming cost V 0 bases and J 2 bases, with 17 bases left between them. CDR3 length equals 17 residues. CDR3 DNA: TGCGCCAGCAGCTTGGCCGGCACTAGCCGGGGGCAAGAGACCCAGTACTTC. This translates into CASSLAGTSRGQETQYF. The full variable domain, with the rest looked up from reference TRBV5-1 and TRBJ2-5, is KAGVTQTPRYLIKTRGQQVTLSCSPISGHRSVSWYQQTPGQGLQFLFEYFSETQRNKGNFPGRFSGRQFSNSRSEMNVSTLELGDSALYLCASSLAGTSRGQETQYFGPGTRLLVL.

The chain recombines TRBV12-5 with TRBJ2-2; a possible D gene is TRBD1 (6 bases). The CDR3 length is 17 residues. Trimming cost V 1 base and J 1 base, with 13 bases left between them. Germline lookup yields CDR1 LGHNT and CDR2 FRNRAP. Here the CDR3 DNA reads TGTGCTAGTGGTTTGGCGCTCACAGGGTTGAACACCGGGGAGCTGTTTTTT. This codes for CASGLALTGLNTGELFF.

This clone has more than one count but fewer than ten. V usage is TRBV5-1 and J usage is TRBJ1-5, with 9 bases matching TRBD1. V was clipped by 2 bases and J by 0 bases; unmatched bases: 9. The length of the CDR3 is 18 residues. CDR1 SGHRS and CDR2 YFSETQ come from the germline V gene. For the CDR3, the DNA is TGCGCCAGCAGCTTTTTACCGGGACAGGGCTCTAGCAATCAGCCCCAGCATTTT. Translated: CASSFLPGQGSSNQPQHF.

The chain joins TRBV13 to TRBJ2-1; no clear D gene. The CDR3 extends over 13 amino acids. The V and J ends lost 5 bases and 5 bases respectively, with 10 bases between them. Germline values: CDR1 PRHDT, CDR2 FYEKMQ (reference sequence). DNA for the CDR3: TGTGCCAGCAGCCTCTTGCTACACAATGAGCAGTTCTTC. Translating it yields CASSLLLHNEQFF.

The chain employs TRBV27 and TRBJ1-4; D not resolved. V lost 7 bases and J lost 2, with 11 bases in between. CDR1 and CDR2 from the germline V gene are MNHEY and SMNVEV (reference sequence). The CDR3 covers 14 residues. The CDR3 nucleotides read TGTGCCAGCAAAAGGGAGGGTACTAATGAAAAACTGTTTTTT. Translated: CASKREGTNEKLFF.

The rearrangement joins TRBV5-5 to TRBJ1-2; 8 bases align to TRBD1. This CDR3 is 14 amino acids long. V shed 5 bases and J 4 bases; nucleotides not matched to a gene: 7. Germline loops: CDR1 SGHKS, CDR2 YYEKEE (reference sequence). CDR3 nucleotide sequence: TGTGCCAGCAGGTTTCGGACAGGGAGCTATGGCTACACCTTC. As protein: CASRFRTGSYGYTF.

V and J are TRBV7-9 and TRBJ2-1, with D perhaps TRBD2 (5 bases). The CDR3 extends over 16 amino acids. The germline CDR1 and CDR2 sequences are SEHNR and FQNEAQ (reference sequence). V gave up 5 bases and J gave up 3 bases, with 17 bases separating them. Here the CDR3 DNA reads TGTGCCAGCAGCCCCATCTTCGGGGTATACTACAATGAGCAGTTCTTC. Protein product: CASSPIFGVYYNEQFF.

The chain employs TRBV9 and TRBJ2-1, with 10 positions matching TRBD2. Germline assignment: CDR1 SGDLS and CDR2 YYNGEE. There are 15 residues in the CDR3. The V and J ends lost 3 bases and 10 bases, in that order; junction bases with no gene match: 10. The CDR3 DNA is TGTGCCAGCAGCGCCGAGCGGGGGGGCCTCGGGGAGCAGTTCTTC. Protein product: CASSAERGGLGEQFF.

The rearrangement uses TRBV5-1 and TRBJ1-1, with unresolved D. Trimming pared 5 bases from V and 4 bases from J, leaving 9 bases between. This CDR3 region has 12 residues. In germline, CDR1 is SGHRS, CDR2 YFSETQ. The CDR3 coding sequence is TGCGCCAGCAGAAAAGAAAGCACTGAAGCTTTCTTT. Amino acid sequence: CASRKESTEAFF. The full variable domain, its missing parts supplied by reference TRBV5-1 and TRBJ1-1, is KAGVTQTPRYLIKTRGQQVTLSCSPISGHRSVSWYQQTPGQGLQFLFEYFSETQRNKGNFPGRFSGRQFSNSRSEMNVSTLELGDSALYLCASRKESTEAFFGQGTRLTVV.

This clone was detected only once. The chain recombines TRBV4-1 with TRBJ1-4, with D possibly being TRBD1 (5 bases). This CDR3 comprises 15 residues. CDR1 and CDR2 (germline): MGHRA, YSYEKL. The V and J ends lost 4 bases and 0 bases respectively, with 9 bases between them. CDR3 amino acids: CASSPGGATNEKLFF. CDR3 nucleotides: TGCGCCAGCAGCCCAGGAGGGGCAACTAATGAAAAACTGTTTTTT.

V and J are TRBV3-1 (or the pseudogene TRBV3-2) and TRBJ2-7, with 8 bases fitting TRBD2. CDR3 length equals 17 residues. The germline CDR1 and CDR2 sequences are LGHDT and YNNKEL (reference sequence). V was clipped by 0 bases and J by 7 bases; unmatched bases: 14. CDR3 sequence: CASSQEIIAGSLKEQYF. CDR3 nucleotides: TGTGCCAGCAGCCAAGAAATAATAGCGGGGAGCTTAAAAGAGCAGTACTTC.

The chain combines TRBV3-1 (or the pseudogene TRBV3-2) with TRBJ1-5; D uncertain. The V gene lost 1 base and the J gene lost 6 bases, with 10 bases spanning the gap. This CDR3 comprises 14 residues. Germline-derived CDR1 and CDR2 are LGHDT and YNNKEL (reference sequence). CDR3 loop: CASSQVPSVQPQHF. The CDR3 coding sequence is TGTGCCAGCAGCCAAGTTCCATCAGTTCAGCCCCAGCATTTT.

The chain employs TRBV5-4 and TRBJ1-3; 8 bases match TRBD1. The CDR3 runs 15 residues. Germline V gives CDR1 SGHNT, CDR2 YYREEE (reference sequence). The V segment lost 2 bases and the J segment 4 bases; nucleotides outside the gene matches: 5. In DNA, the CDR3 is TGTGCCAGCAGCTTAACCAGGGGGCAAGGAAACACCATATATTTT. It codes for CASSLTRGQGNTIYF.

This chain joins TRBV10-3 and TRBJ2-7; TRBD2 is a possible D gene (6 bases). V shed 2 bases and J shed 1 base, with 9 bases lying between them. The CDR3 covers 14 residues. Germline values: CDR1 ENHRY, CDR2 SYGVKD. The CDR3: CAISEAGSSYEQYF. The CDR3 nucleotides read TGTGCCATCAGTGAGGCGGGGTCATCCTACGAGCAGTACTTC.

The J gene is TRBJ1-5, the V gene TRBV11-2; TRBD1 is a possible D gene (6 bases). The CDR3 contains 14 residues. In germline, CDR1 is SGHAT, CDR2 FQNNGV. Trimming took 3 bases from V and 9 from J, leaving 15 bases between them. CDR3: CASSLGGGPMPQHF. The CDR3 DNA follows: TGTGCCAGCAGCTTGGGTGGGGGCCCAATGCCCCAGCATTTT.

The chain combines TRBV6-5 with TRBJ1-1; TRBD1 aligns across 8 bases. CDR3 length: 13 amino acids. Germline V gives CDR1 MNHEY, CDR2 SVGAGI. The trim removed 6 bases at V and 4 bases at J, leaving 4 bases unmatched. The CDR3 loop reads CASSRQGSTEAFF. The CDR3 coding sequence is TGTGCCAGCAGCAGACAGGGGAGCACTGAAGCTTTCTTT.

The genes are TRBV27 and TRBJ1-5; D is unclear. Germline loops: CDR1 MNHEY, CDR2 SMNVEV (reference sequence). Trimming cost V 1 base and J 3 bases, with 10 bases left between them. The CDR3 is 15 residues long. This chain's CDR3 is CASSLFRFPNQPQHF. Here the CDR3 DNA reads TGTGCCAGCAGTTTATTCCGCTTCCCCAATCAGCCCCAGCATTTT.

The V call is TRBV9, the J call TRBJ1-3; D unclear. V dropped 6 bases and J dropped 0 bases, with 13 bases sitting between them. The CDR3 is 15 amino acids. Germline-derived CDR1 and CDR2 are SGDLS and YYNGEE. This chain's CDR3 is CASTNGESSGNTIYF. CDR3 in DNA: TGTGCCAGCACCAATGGGGAAAGCTCTGGAAACACCATATATTTT.

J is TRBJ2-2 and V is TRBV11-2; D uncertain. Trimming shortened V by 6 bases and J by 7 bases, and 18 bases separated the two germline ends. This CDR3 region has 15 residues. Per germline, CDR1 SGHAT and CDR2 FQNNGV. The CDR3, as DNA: TGTGCCAGCAGTTCGCTTTATTTTAAATACGGGGAGCTGTTTTTT. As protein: CASSSLYFKYGELFF.

CDR3 DNA: TGTGCCAGCAGCCTCCTGGATTACTCTGGAAGCTACACCTTC. Translating it yields CASSLLDYSGSYTF. The chain employs TRBV5-8 and TRBJ1-2; no clear D. Germline V lookup: CDR1 SGHTS, CDR2 YDEGEE. Trimming removed 4 bases from V and 9 bases from J, with 19 bases in between. The CDR3 is made up of 14 amino acids.

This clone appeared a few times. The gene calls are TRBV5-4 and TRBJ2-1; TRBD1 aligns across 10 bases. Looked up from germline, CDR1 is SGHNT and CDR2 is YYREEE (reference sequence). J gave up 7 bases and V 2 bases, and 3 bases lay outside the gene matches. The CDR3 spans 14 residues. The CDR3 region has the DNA TGTGCCAGCAGCTTACCGGGACAGGGGAATGAGCAGTTCTTC. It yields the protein CASSLPGQGNEQFF.